This T cell receptor beta chain was documented in a study of CD8+CD57+ T cells in acquired aplastic anemia. Overall study results and limits: Patients were compared with controls for CD8+ Simpson's diversity, and no significant difference emerged. Patients and controls shared 25 to 35 CD8+ CDR3 sequences, which appeared highly expressed in patients and within their immunodominant clones.

Genomic DNA templated the TCR beta VDJ and CDR3 profiling. In TCRdb, the reads were re-called with MiXCR into one record per CDR3 protein. This table holds 150,000 to 200,000 distinct CDR3 sequences, roughly 45% found once. Flow cytometry had shown expanded CD8+CD57+ cells in the patients chosen for sequencing. Each patient had severe acquired aplastic anemia. This clonotype was detected ten times or more. Its antigen is currently unknown. This CDR3 is built from 14 residues. The germline gives CDR1 SGHTA, CDR2 FQGTGA. The ends were cut back, 1 base at V and 5 bases at J, with 12 bases in the middle. The sequence derives from a human donor with aplastic anemia. The chain employs TRBV7-3 and TRBJ2-7; perhaps TRBD1 as D (5 bases). Sequencing used sorted CD4+, CD8+, or CD8+CD57+ T cells (not recorded which) from PBMCs. The CDR3 spells CASSLKGRAHEQYV. CDR3 sequence (DNA): TGTGCCAGCAGCTTAAAAGGCAGGGCCCACGAGCAGTACGTC.